The rows below give T cell receptor beta chains drawn from one sample of a study of cytomegalovirus exposure and HLA in healthy donors. Repertoires were generated with immunoSEQ multiplex PCR, while TCRdb's copy carries only in-frame clones and drops some. The sample includes 150,000 or so clones, about 82% seen only once; the top ten take less than 1%. What was sequenced was PBMCs. The receptors were sampled from a female donor in good health and CMV-seronegative. Both conserved end residues are part of each CDR3. Fields, in order: D gene, clone size, J gene, V gene, CDR3 protein, CDR3 DNA. A D gene is named only where the DNA matches it firmly. Rows give clone size only sometimes, using once, few, many, or a class for an expanded clone.

NA,NA,TRBJ2-5,TRBV9,CASSPGFRSLQPQYF,TGTGCCAGCAGCCCCGGGTTCAGAAGCCTCCAACCCCAGTACTTC
NA,few,TRBJ1-6,TRBV11-2,CASSPFGQARNSPLHF,TGTGCCAGCAGCCCGTTCGGACAAGCTAGGAATTCACCCCTCCACTTT
TRBD1,NA,TRBJ1-4,TRBV7-2,CASSARGGVGGEKLFF,TGTGCCAGCAGCGCGAGAGGGGGCGTCGGCGGAGAAAAACTGTTTTTT
NA,NA,TRBJ2-6,TRBV9,CASSVGFSGANGLTF,TGTGCCAGCAGCGTAGGCTTTTCTGGGGCCAACGGCCTGACTTTC
NA,NA,TRBJ2-5,TRBV4-2,CASSQEVRDQETQYF,TGTGCCAGCAGCCAAGAAGTCCGGGACCAAGAGACCCAGTACTTC
NA,few,TRBJ2-6,TRBV7-9,CASSLETGGANGLTF,TGTGCCAGCAGCTTAGAGACGGGCGGGGCCAACGGCCTGACTTTC
NA,NA,TRBJ1-4,TRBV21-1,CASSKGEQGDEKLFF,TGTGCCAGCAGCAAAGGCGAACAGGGGGATGAAAAACTGTTTTTT
TRBD1,NA,TRBJ2-5,TRBV5-1,CASSFPGQGGETQYF,TGCGCCAGCAGCTTCCCGGGACAGGGGGGAGAGACCCAGTACTTC
NA,NA,TRBJ1-4,TRBV19,CASSTGQTTNEKLFF,TGTGCCAGTAGTACTGGACAGACCACTAATGAAAAACTGTTTTTT
TRBD1,NA,TRBJ1-2,TRBV15,CATSRGGDSCTF,TGTGCCACCAGCAGAGGTGGGGACAGTTGCACCTTC
TRBD2,NA,TRBJ2-3,TRBV4-2,CASSQDGRTSGGAFPDTQYF,TGTGCCAGCAGCCAAGATGGAAGGACTAGCGGGGGGGCTTTTCCAGATACGCAGTATTTT
NA,NA,TRBJ1-5,TRBV30,CAWSQDSNQPQHF,TGTGCCTGGAGTCAGGATAGCAATCAGCCCCAGCATTTT
TRBD2,NA,TRBJ2-2,TRBV11-2,CASSRTSANPGELFF,TGTGCCAGCAGCCGGACTAGCGCCAACCCCGGGGAGCTGTTTTTT
TRBD2,NA,TRBJ2-3,TRBV12-5,CATGGGPTDTQYF,TGTGCTACCGGGGGGGGGCCGACAGATACGCAGTATTTT
TRBD2,NA,TRBJ2-7,TRBV28,CASSPPSGTSGYEQYF,TGTGCCAGCAGCCCACCATCCGGTACTAGCGGCTACGAGCAGTACTTC
TRBD1,once,TRBJ1-2,TRBV6-6,CASSFPDRGSHGYTF,TGTGCCAGCAGTTTCCCTGACAGGGGGTCCCATGGCTACACCTTC
NA,NA,TRBJ2-2,TRBV7-9,CASSLAGHTGELFF,TGTGCCAGCAGCTTAGCGGGCCACACCGGGGAGCTGTTTTTT
NA,NA,TRBJ2-5,TRBV6-1,CASLTGRQTQYF,TGTGCCAGCCTCACGGGTCGGCAGACCCAGTACTTC
TRBD2,NA,TRBJ2-1,TRBV4-2,CASSQEWSGGVYNEQFF,TGTGCCAGCAGCCAAGAATGGTCCGGGGGGGTCTACAATGAGCAGTTCTTC
TRBD1,NA,TRBJ2-7,TRBV7-2,CASSLEGTGVYEQYF,TGTGCCAGCAGCTTAGAAGGGACAGGGGTGTACGAGCAGTACTTC
NA,NA,TRBJ1-2,TRBV7-2,CASSLTWQENGYTF,TGTGCCAGCAGCTTAACGTGGCAGGAAAATGGCTACACCTTC
TRBD1,NA,TRBJ1-6,TRBV5-4,CASSLSGGYSPLHF,TGTGCCAGCAGCTTGTCAGGGGGGTATTCACCCCTCCACTTT
TRBD1,NA,TRBJ2-3,TRBV5-1,CASSLVAGQGTDTQYF,TGCGCCAGCAGCTTGGTAGCGGGACAGGGGACAGATACGCAGTATTTT
TRBD1,NA,TRBJ1-2,TRBV9,CASSVTGGLLVEGYTF,TGTGCCAGCAGCGTCACAGGGGGCCTCCTGGTTGAGGGCTACACCTTC
TRBD1,NA,TRBJ2-1,TRBV7-2,CASSPWTGSSNEQFF,TGTGCCAGCAGCCCGTGGACAGGGTCGAGCAATGAGCAGTTCTTC
TRBD2,NA,TRBJ2-6,TRBV18,CASSSGTSFSGANVLTF,TGTGCCAGCTCGTCCGGGACTAGTTTCTCTGGGGCCAACGTCCTGACTTTC
NA,NA,TRBJ1-1,TRBV9,CASSVDPSVTPGTEAFF,TGTGCCAGCAGCGTAGATCCATCGGTTACTCCGGGTACTGAAGCTTTCTTT
TRBD2,NA,TRBJ2-6,TRBV7-9,CASNTQAGGRASGANGLTF,TGTGCCAGCAACACCCAAGCGGGGGGGCGGGCCTCTGGGGCCAACGGCCTGACTTTC